This record covers a single T cell receptor (beta chain). No antigen is known for it. No much larger clone exists at a distance of one base, and base qualities are not known. The method was the immunoSEQ multiplex PCR assay. For the multiplex PCR, a mixture combining 60 forward primers for TCR Vbeta segments and 13 reverse primers for TCR Jbeta segments was used. Amplification of the CDR3 region of rearranged TCR beta genes was performed with a multiplex PCR assay on genomic DNA. The amplified TCR beta libraries were sequenced on the Illumina HiSeq System as 87-base-pair reads. The paper's processing steps were these. A later analysis counted around 72 million unique TCR beta chains across the 666 repertoires, and some 12 million of these chains were shared by at least two donors. A nearest-neighbor algorithm error-corrected the raw reads and collapsed the reads into unique sequences, merging closely related sequences to remove PCR and sequencing errors. Alignment of CDR3 sequences to IMGT reference sequences was used to assign V, D and J gene segments. For a sequence to be retained, at least a six-nucleotide match to both a V gene segment and a J gene segment was required. Rearrangements were classified as productive when the CDR3 lacked stop codons and remained in frame with V and J, and all other rearrangements were classified as non-productive. CDR3 was defined according to IMGT convention as the region running from the second conserved V-encoded cysteine to the conserved J-encoded phenylalanine. The earlier analysis of 587 of the donors excluded any sequence lacking an unambiguous match to a single V gene segment. An earlier analysis of 587 of the donors called V segments functional above 56.7% productive rearrangements and segregating when the between-donor standard deviation exceeded 5%. A statistical classification framework was built for diagnosing cytomegalovirus status from the catalog of TCR beta chain sequences. In a later analysis, V and J genes were assigned by comparing TCR nucleotide sequences against IMGT/GENE-DB human TR gene sequences. In a later analysis, CDR3 sequences and most-parsimonious VDJ recombination scenarios were assigned using the TCRdist pipeline. In a later analysis, each TCR beta chain was defined by its CDR3 amino acid sequence together with its V-gene family, and reads without a unique V-gene family were excluded. A later analysis removed several hundred highly shared, low-generation-probability nucleotide sequences to deal with suspected cross-contamination and a sequencing artifact. In a later analysis, a clonal expansion index was calculated for each public chain from normalized within-repertoire ranks of inferred template counts. In a later analysis, generation probabilities were computed using a VDJ recombination model fitted to out-of-frame rearrangements, and the results were checked against IGoR. A later analysis scored TCR-TCR, TCR-HLA and TCR-CMV co-occurrence with hypergeometric tests, applying a repertoire-size bias correction to TCR pairs. In a later analysis, false discovery rates were estimated by permuting HLA or CMV assignments 20 times. In a later analysis, co-occurring TCRs were grouped using DBSCAN, with TCRdist sequence similarity added in when clustering inside HLA-allele-positive subsets. For co-occurrence clustering, repertoires with fewer than 30,000 or more than 120,000 public chains were excluded, along with roughly five repertoires with anomalous nucleotide sharing. TCRdb's version of the immuneACCESS table is confined to in-frame rearrangements and falls short of the full clone set. An unresolved V gene accounts for under half of the shortfall where checked; the remainder is of unknown origin. The D gene and trimming were derived from the DNA, and the V and J assignments and clone size from that table. The sample data list roughly 160,000 clones, and approximately 85% of these were observed just once. The top ten hold roughly 9.3% of the sample.

The data derive from a study of cytomegalovirus exposure and HLA in healthy donors (dated by TCRdb to about 2017). In terms of the full investigation: An earlier analysis of 587 of the donors reported 250 to 300 Gb of sequence data and 117 million unique TCR beta sequences from about 200 million T cells. A handful of DR-DQ haplotypes were handled as single units for association and clustering because linkage in the cohort was strong. An earlier analysis of several hundred of the donors used high-throughput TCR beta sequencing to judge whether each TCR beta V gene segment behaved as functional or pseudogenic. A later genetic analysis used genome-wide SNP genotypes for about 65% of the roughly 700 donors, treating that subset as a discovery cohort. To predict cytomegalovirus infection status, the study brought together high-throughput TCR immunosequencing, statistical association of individual TCRs with disease status, and machine learning. HLA typing covered class I and class II loci at four-digit resolution. To study patterns of TCR occurrence, a later analysis re-analyzed previously published TCR beta repertoires from 500 to 850 donors and added high-resolution HLA genotyping. The study aimed to test whether signatures of past pathogen exposure could be identified by cataloging public T cell receptors. Rather than using new phenotypic data, the later analysis identified candidate immune exposures from TCR beta sequences and from how often those sequences occurred across donors. The T cell repertoires of around 730 subjects were profiled by immunosequencing and related to cytomegalovirus serostatus. All discovery cohort repertoires had been generated on a single sequencing platform. Donor age, sex, ethnicity and CMV serostatus were collected together with the repertoire data. Along with the roughly 670-subject first cohort, a separate validation cohort of more than 90 different subjects was used. Approximately 310 gigabases of sequencing data and approximately 85 million unique TCR sequences were included in an early release covering about 620 HLA-typed donors. Among the approximately 430 genotyped donors, around 81% belonged to the genetic ancestry cluster associated with self-reported Caucasian donors. Among around 400 genotyped donors of the cohort, an average of roughly 230,000 unique TCR beta nucleotide sequences was sequenced per donor, of which 15% to 20% were non-productive. The number of donors typed differed by locus, with roughly 620-630 for A, B, C, DRB1 and DQB1, more than 500 for DQA1, 600 to 610 for DPA1, and some 440 for DPB1.

The full study reports these points: In a later analysis, HLA-associated TCR beta chains showed more clonal expansion and lower generation probabilities than non-associated chains that were equally common. CMV serostatus was the only immune exposure information available for the cohort. A further reported finding was that TCR beta sequences accurately predicted the HLA-A and HLA-B alleles for most subjects in the first cohort. In both the original and validation cohorts, the classifier was reported to diagnose cytomegalovirus status with high specificity and sensitivity. Roughly uniform sequencing depth across donors was assumed in presence/absence analyses, although this assumption may not hold. A later analysis found that TCR association rates varied across HLA loci, with DRB1 alleles showing the most associated TCRs and HLA-C alleles the fewest. It was suggested by the authors that the approach could potentially be generalized to other disease states and immunological phenotypes. In this cohort, only TCR beta chains were sequenced, and detectable features were limited by the absence of alpha or paired-chain data. In the study, 150 to 200 TCR beta chains were listed as associated with cytomegalovirus. Correlated functional status among segregating V segments might be attributable to linkage disequilibrium, but an unknown experimental factor could not be ruled out. In an earlier analysis of about 600 of the donors, most TCR beta V segments appeared in productive rearrangements about 87% or about 30% of the time, broadly matching IMGT annotations. In a later analysis, several top co-occurrence clusters were reported to appear linked to parvovirus B19, influenza, CMV and Epstein-Barr virus. Three of the identified cytomegalovirus-associated TCR beta chains were confirmed in vitro to be specific for cytomegalovirus antigens. An association between a missense DCLRE1C variant and V-gene and J-gene trimming of TCR beta chains was found in a later genetic analysis and replicated in an independent cohort. The sequencing pipeline was judged likely to have produced a cluster of highly shared sequence variants as a technical artifact. Most TCR sequences were observed very rarely across donors, whereas some public TCRs were present in many individuals. At a false discovery rate of 0.05, a later analysis linked some 18,000 TCR beta sequences to specific HLA alleles. Compared with the roughly 670-donor mean, donors in an Asian-associated ancestry cluster had fewer N-insertions in productive TCRs, according to a later genetic analysis. HLA typing was unavailable for some donors at each locus, so association tests used only the typed subset. Because the 87-base-pair reads could not distinguish some IMGT-functional V segments, including TRBV6-2 and TRBV6-3, those segments were excluded. Because counts were too low, seventeen rarely observed V segments, including chromosome 9 orphons, were left out of the earlier analysis of about 500 of the donors. A later analysis found that most CMV-associated TCR beta chains appeared HLA-restricted, with HLA associations seemingly driven largely by CMV exposure. Assigning TCR associations to individual alleles was difficult when HLA alleles, especially DR and DQ, strongly co-occurred.

The CDR3, from cysteine to phenylalanine, totals 15 residues. The only DNA kept is the CDR3, 45 bases in frame from the first base. Looking up the germline V gene (reference sequence) yields CDR1 SEHNR and CDR2 FQNEAQ. The V and J ends are trimmed by 5 bases and 1 base, leaving 14 bases between them. The cohort consisted of approximately 670 healthy bone marrow donors. At the time of sampling, all cohort members were nominally healthy, though unrecorded immune exposures were likely present. The donor was CMV seropositive and was included in the group of 300 or so seropositive cohort members. A peripheral blood sample was collected from each donor, and TCR beta sequencing was performed on peripheral blood mononuclear cells. The Qiagen DNeasy Blood Extraction Kit was used to extract genomic DNA from the blood cell samples.

The sequence derives from a man in his late teens or twenties in good health and CMV-seropositive. Sequences were obtained from PBMCs. The chain links TRBV7-9 with TRBJ2-5, with the D gene call left open. The DNA sequence reads TGTGCCAGCAGCCCCGGTTTACAGACCCAAGAGACCCAGTACTTC. Its translation reads: CASSPGLQTQETQYF.